This T cell receptor (beta chain) appears in the sequencing data of a study of molecular identifiers for immune sequencing clone quantification (dated by TCRdb to the late 2010s). Regarding the study in general: For a replicate experiment, the RNA from either 20,000 or 100,000 naive CD8 T cells was divided into five aliquots, and four of those aliquots went on to sequencing. CD8 T cells were used in a methods study to benchmark molecular-identifier clustering-based TCR repertoire sequencing (MIDCIRS) and TCR RNA copy counting. On the study overall, not on this receptor specifically: In CMV-specific effector cells, over 97% of molecules were held by clones above 20 RNA copies, whereas under 1% of molecules were held by such clones in naive cells. Spiked-in Jurkat TCR RNA (around 9 copies' worth), which is not part of the donor repertoire, was contained in the naive libraries. Identical TCR molecules sharing a barcode could cause highly expanded clone sizes to be underestimated. A single cell's worth of spiked-in Jurkat TCR RNA was reported detectable even among approximately 930,000 naive CD8 T cells. Without barcode sub-clustering, chimeric consensus sequences inflated TCR diversity; chimeras reached as high as 47%. Modeling estimated 3 to 3.5 recovered TCR RNA copies per cell, compared with about ten by digital PCR, which implies roughly 29% capture efficiency.

Between the V and J ends, shortened by 3 bases and 4 bases respectively, the junction contains 6 bases. The CDR3 covers 12 residues, taking in both the cysteine and the phenylalanine. Of the read, only the CDR3 DNA is kept; its 36 bases are in frame from base 1. CDR1 and CDR2, per the germline V gene, are SQVTM and ANQGSEA. The library was prepared using PCR. The listed sequencing device is NextSeq 500. Preparation of bulk TCR libraries followed a previously described approach, with the TCR primers listed in Table S5. The Qiagen AllPrep DNA/RNA kit was used to purify total RNA. Before analysis, reads from multiple sequencing runs of the same library were pooled. The paper's processing steps were these. Reads were retained only if their TCR constant sequence matched exactly, and those retained reads were trimmed to 150 nt and grouped according to their 12-nt molecular barcodes. Within each barcode group, reads were sub-clustered at a 15% Levenshtein threshold, and quality-weighted consensus sequences were built per RNA molecule. Non-functional sequences were excluded, and lower-count sequences lying one edit away from another sequence were also excluded. Based on a fit of two negative binomial distributions, barcode sub-clusters having less than 20% of the maximum read count were discarded. TCRdb reanalyzed the raw reads on its own, using fastp at Q25 for trimming and MiXCR for clone calling, and kept in-frame beta chains. One record per CDR3 amino acid sequence lists the most common genes and DNA. None of the V and J calls come from the authors' own analysis; TCRdb made them. Across this sample there are hundreds of thousands of distinct CDR3 sequences, with less than 30% seen only once. The top ten clones comprise 0.7% to 0.95% of the sample.

At least ten counts were recorded for this clonotype. This clone's antigen is unknown. Base qualities were left out, and no much larger clone turns up one base away. Naive CD8 T cell libraries were made from roughly 18,000 to 920,000 sorted cells using 10%, 30% or 50% of purified RNA. Naive CD8 T cells were FACS-sorted as CD8+CD4-CCR7+CD45RA+ on a BD FACSAria II into RLT Plus buffer. Detection sensitivity was tested by spiking Jurkat RNA equal to about 10 TCR copies' worth into samples containing 20,000-1,000,000 naive CD8 T cells. CD8 T cells were enriched with RosetteSep CD8+ T Cell Enrichment Cocktail and Ficoll-Paque, followed by ACK red cell lysis.

The chain is encoded by TRBV29-1 joined to TRBJ2-2; the D gene remains uncertain. Material: naive CD8+ T cells from blood, with Jurkat cell RNA spiked in. Explained via the paper, the cell subset or site label denotes: FACS-sorted CD8+CD4-CCR7+CD45RA+ naive T cells. The sequence came from a human donor in good health. Some libraries in this study had Jurkat cell RNA spiked in. The CDR3 corresponds to CSVEASTGELFF. The base sequence is TGCAGCGTTGAGGCATCCACCGGGGAGCTGTTTTTT.